The 6 T cell receptor beta chains reported below all come from one sample, sequenced in a study of blood T cell repertoires in COVID-19. The assay was immunoSEQ multiplex PCR, and TCRdb's table has in-frame clones only and misses some. The repertoire consists of just over 300,000 clones, with around 86% occurring once and the leading ten covering about 4%. Input material: PBMCs or T cells enriched from blood (not recorded which). The receptors shown here come from a man between 25 and 39 years old who had recovered from COVID-19.

The chain couples TRBV19 to TRBJ2-7; TRBD2 agrees at 10 bases. V lost 3 bases and J lost 1; bases outside the gene matches: 3. Germline V gives CDR1 LNHDA, CDR2 SQIVND (reference sequence). The CDR3 consists of 15 residues. In nucleotides, the CDR3 is TGTGCCAGTAGTATTTATAGCGGGGGGTCCTACGAGCAGTACTTC. This encodes CASSIYSGGSYEQYF.

The V and J genes are TRBV7-2 and TRBJ2-1, with a possible D match to TRBD2 (7 bases). CDR1 SGHTA and CDR2 FQGNSA come from the germline V gene. Trimming left V 5 bases short and J 8 bases short, with 19 bases between. The CDR3 runs to 15 residues. DNA of the CDR3: TGTGCCAGCAGCCCTTGGGGGGGCCGGAGGGATGAGCAGTTCTTC. It is translated as CASSPWGGRRDEQFF.

This rearrangement joins TRBV15 to TRBJ2-7; 9 nucleotides agree with TRBD1. The CDR3 is 20 amino acids. V shed 5 bases, J shed 0 bases, and the junction held 20 bases outside the gene matches. Germline values: CDR1 LNHNV, CDR2 YYDKDF (reference sequence). The CDR3 spells CATSVKGQGRRPDLSYEQYF. In nucleotides, the CDR3 is TGTGCCACCAGCGTTAAGGGACAGGGTAGAAGACCCGATCTCTCCTACGAGCAGTACTTC.

The rearrangement links TRBV28 to TRBJ2-7; D is possibly TRBD2 (6 bases). V was pared by 3 bases and J by 4 bases, with 10 bases between. From germline, CDR1 is MDHEN and CDR2 SYDVKM. CDR3 size: 13 residues. Written as DNA, the CDR3 is TGTGCCAGCAGTTTTGAGGAGGGGTACGAGCAGTACTTC. As protein: CASSFEEGYEQYF. Drawing the rest from reference TRBV28 and TRBJ2-7, the complete variable domain is DVKVTQSSRYLVKRTGEKVFLECVQDMDHENMFWYRQDPGLGLRLIYFSYDVKMKEKGDIPEGYSVSREKKERFSLILESASTNQTSMYLCASSFEEGYEQYFGPGTRLTVT.

This clone occurred once. The chain recombines TRBV20-1 with TRBJ2-3, with 8 nucleotides matching TRBD2. The CDR3 is 11 amino acids. CDR1 DFQATT and CDR2 SNEGSKA come from the germline V gene (reference sequence). Trimming removed 6 bases from V and 6 bases from J; junction bases left unmatched: 2. The CDR3 protein is CSAGTRDTQYF. CDR3 nucleotide sequence: TGCAGTGCCGGGACTAGGGATACGCAGTATTTT.

The chain recombines TRBV18 with TRBJ2-5; D might be TRBD2 (6 bases). V lost 6 bases and J 1 base, leaving 18 bases between the germline ends. Per germline, CDR1 KGHSH and CDR2 LQKENI. This CDR3 has 16 amino acids. Written as DNA, the CDR3 is TGTGCCAGCTCTTGGGCCGGGACTCAGCCCCAAGAGACCCAGTACTTC. Translation gives CASSWAGTQPQETQYF. The full variable domain, with the rest looked up from reference TRBV18 and TRBJ2-5, is NAGVMQNPRHLVRRRGQEARLRCSPMKGHSHVYWYRQLPEEGLKFMVYLQKENIIDESGMPKERFSAEFPKEGPSILRIQQVVRGDSAAYFCASSWAGTQPQETQYFGPGTRLLVL.